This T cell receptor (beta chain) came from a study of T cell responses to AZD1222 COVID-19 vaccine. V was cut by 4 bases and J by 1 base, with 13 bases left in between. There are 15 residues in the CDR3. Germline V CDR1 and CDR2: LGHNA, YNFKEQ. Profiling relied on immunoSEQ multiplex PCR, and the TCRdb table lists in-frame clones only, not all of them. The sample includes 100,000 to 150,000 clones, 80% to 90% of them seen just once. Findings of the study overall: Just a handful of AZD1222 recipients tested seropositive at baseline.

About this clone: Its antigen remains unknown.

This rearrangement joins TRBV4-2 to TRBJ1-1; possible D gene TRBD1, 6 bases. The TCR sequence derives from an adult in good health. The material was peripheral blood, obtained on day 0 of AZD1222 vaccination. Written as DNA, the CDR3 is TGTGCCAGCAGCCTTTTTCAGGGGAGGAACACTGAAGCTTTCTTT. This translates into CASSLFQGRNTEAFF.